Following are 29 T cell receptor beta chains from one sample sequenced in a study of blood T cell repertoires in COVID-19. Clones were sequenced by immunoSEQ multiplex PCR, and TCRdb holds only the in-frame ones, with some missing. The table lists fewer than 150,000 clones, approximately 80% of them singletons. Sequences were obtained from PBMCs or T cells enriched from blood (not recorded which). The receptors were gathered from a man aged 50 to 59 in a cohort exposed to, infected with or recovered from COVID-19 (not recorded which).

This clone has only one observation. Other DNA sequences in this sample translate to the same CDR3. The chain carries TRBV9 and TRBJ2-7; possibly TRBD2 for D (5 bases). V shed 0 bases and J shed 1 base, with 11 bases lying between them. Germline CDR1 is SGDLS and CDR2 is YYNGEE. The CDR3 totals 15 residues. As DNA, the CDR3 is TGTGCCAGCAGCGTAGCTGGAGGCTCGTCCTACGAGCAGTACTTC. Translating gives CASSVAGGSSYEQYF.

CDR3 sequence (DNA): TGTGCCAGCAGTTTAATAAGGGGAAGGGGCTACACCTTC. Translation: CASSLIRGRGYTF. The V gene is TRBV12-3 or TRBV12-4, the J gene TRBJ1-2, with D maybe TRBD1 (5 bases). The CDR3 has 13 amino acids. Trimming cost V 2 bases and J 8 bases, with 12 bases left between them.

The CDR3 nucleotides read TGTGCCATCAGTGAGGTATCAGGGGGTCTCGTGAACACTGAAGCTTTCTTT. It encodes CAISEVSGGLVNTEAFF. The chain employs TRBV10-3 and TRBJ1-1; 7 bases agree with TRBD1. The CDR3 runs to 17 residues. V gave up 2 bases and J gave up 0 bases; unmatched junction bases: 9. Germline V gives CDR1 ENHRY, CDR2 SYGVKD.

As to this clone: At one of its ends the junction is not consistent with the germline gene, which may arise from a read error. This chain uses TRBV5-1 with TRBJ1-6, with 7 bases matching TRBD1. The CDR3 consists of 15 residues. Germline V gene sequence: CDR1 SGHRS, CDR2 YFSETQ. CDR3 protein: CAGSATGTETSPLHF. The CDR3 coding sequence is TGCGCCGGCAGCGCTACCGGGACAGAGACTTCACCCCTCCACTTT.

The chain combines TRBV4-1 with TRBJ2-5; D possibly corresponds to TRBD1 (6 bases). Trimming pared 5 bases from V and 1 base from J, leaving 20 bases between. Germline CDR1 MGHRA, CDR2 YSYEKL. There are 17 residues in the CDR3. CDR3 loop: CASSLPPQGFGQETQYF. The CDR3 DNA reads TGCGCCAGCAGCTTACCCCCCCAGGGGTTCGGCCAAGAGACCCAGTACTTC.

The genes are TRBV19 and TRBJ1-1; possibly TRBD1 for D (5 bases). The CDR3 has 14 amino acids. The V gene lost 8 bases and the J gene lost 5 bases, with 18 bases spanning the gap. The germline V gene encodes CDR1 LNHDA and CDR2 SQIVND (reference sequence). The CDR3 is CASSPDFGGTEAFF. DNA for the CDR3: TGTGCCAGTTCCCCTGACTTCGGGGGTACTGAAGCTTTCTTT.

The V gene is TRBV28, the J gene TRBJ2-7, with TRBD1 matching 7 bases. V shed 2 bases, J shed 2 bases, and the junction held 6 bases outside the gene matches. Germline assignment: CDR1 MDHEN and CDR2 SYDVKM. The CDR3 loop spans 15 amino acids. CDR3 amino acids: CASSLGDSGTYEQYF. The CDR3 region has the DNA TGTGCCAGCAGTTTAGGGGACAGTGGTACCTACGAGCAGTACTTC.

This clone was counted only a few times. The chain carries TRBV7-9 and TRBJ1-3; D is possibly TRBD1 (5 bases). Looked up from germline, CDR1 is SEHNR and CDR2 is FQNEAQ (reference sequence). This CDR3 region has 13 residues. Trimming removed 7 bases at V and 2 bases at J, with 9 bases between. CDR3 sequence: CASKEGAGNTIYF. The CDR3 coding sequence is TGTGCCAGCAAGGAAGGGGCTGGAAACACCATATATTTT. Full variable domain (outside the CDR3, taken from reference TRBV7-9 and TRBJ1-3): DTGVSQNPRHKITKRGQNVTFRCDPISEHNRLYWYRQTLGQGPEFLTYFQNEAQLEKSRLLSDRFSAERPKGSFSTLEIQRTEQGDSAMYLCASKEGAGNTIYFGEGSWLTVV.

The chain is built from TRBV19 and TRBJ2-7, with D maybe TRBD2 (6 bases). The V end was cut by 5 bases, the J end by 3 bases, with 11 bases between. The germline V gene has CDR1 LNHDA and CDR2 SQIVND (reference sequence). The length of the CDR3 is 13 residues. The CDR3 is CASSWGSGYEQYF. DNA for the CDR3: TGTGCCAGTAGTTGGGGTAGCGGCTACGAGCAGTACTTC. Looking up the rest from reference TRBV19 and TRBJ2-7 gives the full variable domain: DGGITQSPKYLFRKEGQNVTLSCEQNLNHDAMYWYRQDPGQGLRLIYYSQIVNDFQKGDIAEGYSVSREKKESFPLTVTSAQKNPTAFYLCASSWGSGYEQYFGPGTRLTVT.

V is TRBV30 and J is TRBJ1-1; D uncertain. V was shortened by 3 bases and J by 0 bases, with 8 bases between the two germline ends. The CDR3 is 13 amino acids. CDR1 GTSNPN and CDR2 SVGIG come from the germline V gene (reference sequence). The CDR3 loop is CAWRGDVNTEAFF. In DNA, the CDR3 is TGTGCCTGGAGAGGAGACGTGAACACTGAAGCTTTCTTT. Combining the CDR3 with reference TRBV30 and TRBJ1-1 gives the whole variable domain SQTIHQWPATLVQPVGSPLSLECTVEGTSNPNLYWYRQAAGRGLQLLFYSVGIGQISSEVPQNLSASRPQDRQFILSSKKLLLSDSGFYLCAWRGDVNTEAFFGQGTRLTVV.

Only one count was recorded for this clone. This rearrangement joins TRBV6-5 to TRBJ1-4; D possibly corresponds to TRBD1 (5 bases). Trimming shortened V by 8 bases and J by 7 bases, and 17 bases separated the two germline ends. CDR3 length equals 14 residues. Per the germline V gene, CDR1 is MNHEY and CDR2 is SVGAGI. CDR3 in DNA: TGTGCCAGCGGCCACGTGGGGGGGGGTGAAAAACTGTTTTTT. As protein: CASGHVGGGEKLFF.

This clone was seen a handful of times. The chain carries TRBV30 and TRBJ2-3; perhaps TRBD2 as D (6 bases). V was pared by 0 bases and J by 2 bases, with 15 bases between. This CDR3 comprises 16 residues. Per the germline V gene, CDR1 is GTSNPN and CDR2 is SVGIG (reference sequence). The CDR3 protein is CAWSVRSTGDTDTQYF. CDR3 bases: TGTGCCTGGAGTGTACGATCGACGGGGGACACAGATACGCAGTATTTT.

The CDR3 DNA sequence: TGTGCCAGCAGCTCCGCCTTAACTAGGGTATGGCAAGAGACCCAGTACTTC. It yields the protein CASSSALTRVWQETQYF. The V and J genes are TRBV5-8 and TRBJ2-5; D perhaps matches TRBD2 (5 bases). The CDR3 covers 17 residues. The germline gives CDR1 SGHTS, CDR2 YDEGEE. The V and J ends lost 3 bases and 2 bases respectively, with 20 bases between them.

The gene calls are TRBV7-6 and TRBJ2-7; tentative D call: TRBD2 (5 bases). V lost 5 bases, J lost 6 bases, and 20 bases lay in between. The V gene's germline CDR1 is SGHVS and CDR2 FNYEAQ. CDR3 length: 15 amino acids. The CDR3 loop reads CASSQPSEVPAEQYF. Written as DNA, the CDR3 is TGTGCCAGCAGCCAGCCATCGGAGGTTCCAGCCGAGCAGTACTTC.

In the case of this clone: The sample carries other DNA sequences with the same CDR3. CDR3 protein: CASSRDRGNQPQHF. CDR3 DNA sequence: TGTGCCAGCAGTCGGGACAGGGGAAATCAGCCCCAGCATTTT. This sequence joins TRBV6-5 and TRBJ1-5; TRBD1 aligns across 10 bases. The V and J ends lost 5 bases and 4 bases, in that order; junction bases with no gene match: 2. This CDR3 contains 14 residues. Germline values: CDR1 MNHEY, CDR2 SVGAGI.

The V call is TRBV30, the J call TRBJ1-2, with TRBD1 matching 7 bases. The length of the CDR3 is 13 residues. J gave up 4 bases and V 4 bases, and 6 bases lay outside the gene matches. Germline CDR1 and CDR2: GTSNPN and SVGIG (reference sequence). The CDR3 DNA reads as TGTGCCTGGACTACGACAGGGAGCTATGGCTACACCTTC. Translation gives CAWTTTGSYGYTF.

This sequence joins TRBV3-1 (or the pseudogene TRBV3-2) and TRBJ2-3; TRBD2 agrees at 10 bases. CDR1 is LGHDT, CDR2 YNNKEL, per germline (reference sequence). With V trimmed by 4 bases and J by 2 bases, 6 bases remained unmatched. The CDR3 loop spans 16 amino acids. The CDR3 DNA follows: TGTGCCAGCAGCCGCGGACTAGCGGTACTCACAGATACGCAGTATTTT. It specifies CASSRGLAVLTDTQYF.

This chain links TRBV9 with TRBJ2-2; D is unclear. Germline V gene sequence: CDR1 SGDLS, CDR2 YYNGEE. This CDR3 comprises 13 residues. This CDR3 is CACEDSDTGELFF. The CDR3 DNA reads TGTGCGTGTGAGGATTCGGACACCGGGGAGCTGTTTTTT.

The chain combines TRBV28 with TRBJ1-6, with a weak D call TRBD1 (6 bases). This CDR3 comprises 14 residues. Trimming took off 6 bases at V and 10 bases at J, with 16 bases between the two ends. Germline values: CDR1 MDHEN, CDR2 SYDVKM. In DNA form, the CDR3 reads TGTGCCAGCAGGTCTGGGACATTAGCCTCACCCCTCCACTTT. This codes for CASRSGTLASPLHF.

The V and J genes are TRBV4-3 and TRBJ1-6; 9 nucleotides line up with TRBD1. Trimming at V came to 0 bases and at J to 9 bases, leaving 12 bases not matched to a gene. The CDR3 loop spans 18 amino acids. Germline-derived CDR1 and CDR2 are LGHNA and YSLEER. The CDR3 DNA follows: TGCGCCAGCAGCCAAGAAGTGTTGGAACAGGGGGCCGGTTCACCCCTCCACTTT. It yields the protein CASSQEVLEQGAGSPLHF.

Comment on this clone: Other nucleotide sequences in the sample specify the same CDR3. This chain connects TRBV30 to TRBJ2-3; unclear D gene. The CDR3 spans 12 residues. The germline V gene has CDR1 GTSNPN and CDR2 SVGIG (reference sequence). Between the trimmed V and J ends, which lost 0 bases and 6 bases, there was a span of 7 bases. CDR3 DNA: TGTGCCTGGAGTGTACTCTCTGATACGCAGTATTTT. This translates into CAWSVLSDTQYF.

Points on this clone: The sample holds other DNA sequences that translate to the same CDR3. J is TRBJ2-1 and V is TRBV7-2, with a possible D match to TRBD1 (7 bases). Germline CDR1 is SGHTA and CDR2 is FQGNSA. The CDR3 sequence is 15 residues long. V was shortened by 1 base and J by 4 bases, with 11 bases between the two germline ends. The CDR3 is CASSLGAGGYNEQFF. As DNA, the CDR3 is TGTGCCAGCAGCTTAGGGGCAGGGGGGTACAATGAGCAGTTCTTC.

Notes on this clone: The junction and the germline gene differ at one end; a read error may be behind it. This sequence joins TRBV12-3 or TRBV12-4 and TRBJ2-1; TRBD1 matches 7 bases. The CDR3 is 13 amino acids. Here the CDR3 reads CASSFLYRDSIVF. The DNA for the CDR3 is TGTGCCAGCAGTTTTCTATATCGGGACAGTATAGTCTTC.

The V call is TRBV30, the J call TRBJ2-3; 8 bases align to TRBD2. CDR3 length equals 12 residues. Germline lookup yields CDR1 GTSNPN and CDR2 SVGIG (reference sequence). The V gene end was trimmed by 4 bases and the J gene end by 4 bases; junction bases not matched to a gene: 1. CDR3 loop: CAWTSGSDTQYF. CDR3 nucleotides: TGTGCCTGGACTAGCGGGTCAGATACGCAGTATTTT.

V and J are TRBV7-2 and TRBJ1-2, with 7 bases identical to TRBD1. Germline CDR1 reads SGHTA; CDR2 reads FQGNSA. The CDR3 contains 13 residues. V dropped 5 bases and J dropped 7; count of bases not matched to a gene: 7. CDR3 DNA: TGTGCCAGCAGCAAACAGGGGAAAGGTGGCTACACCTTC. It yields the protein CASSKQGKGGYTF.

The gene calls are TRBV12-3 or TRBV12-4 and TRBJ2-7; TRBD2 is a possible D gene (5 bases). With 1 base removed from V and 6 bases from J, the gap between germline ends came to 10 bases. This CDR3 region has 13 residues. The chain's CDR3 is CASSLGTQIEQYF. CDR3 nucleotides: TGTGCCAGCAGTTTAGGGACTCAAATCGAGCAGTACTTC.

The V call is TRBV10-2, the J call TRBJ2-7, with D maybe TRBD2 (6 bases). The V end was cut by 6 bases, the J end by 2 bases, with 14 bases between. The CDR3 runs 14 residues. Looked up from germline, CDR1 is WSHSY and CDR2 is SAAADI. For the CDR3, the DNA is TGCGCCAGCAGATTAATCGGCGGGACCTACGAGCAGTACTTC. Residues: CASRLIGGTYEQYF.

The genes are TRBV20-1 and TRBJ2-5, with 7 nucleotides matching TRBD2. The CDR3 runs 13 residues. Germline V gene sequence: CDR1 DFQATT, CDR2 SNEGSKA (reference sequence). Germline trimming cut 3 bases from V and 4 bases from J; bases unmatched to any gene: 5. As DNA, the CDR3 is TGCAGTGCTAGTCGTGGGAGGGGAGAGACCCAGTACTTC. Protein sequence: CSASRGRGETQYF.

The genes are TRBV10-1 and TRBJ2-1, with D possibly TRBD1 on 5 matching bases. V dropped 4 bases and J dropped 0 bases, with 10 bases sitting between them. This CDR3 is 15 amino acids long. Germline V gives CDR1 WNHNN, CDR2 SYGVQD (reference sequence). The CDR3 DNA reads TGCGCCAGCAGTGTTACAGGACCCTCCTACAATGAGCAGTTCTTC. This sequence encodes CASSVTGPSYNEQFF.